This T cell receptor beta chain was identified during a study of T cell repertoires in cytomegalovirus infection. About the research overall: Both CMV infection and a matching HLA type were indicated by public TCR beta signatures.

This clonotype was observed a handful of times. Antigen: not known. TCRdb itself ran the reads through MiXCR, one entry per CDR3 protein. The sample carries about 830,000 distinct CDR3 sequences, approximately 32% recorded once. The CDR3 totals 15 residues. Germline V gene data show CDR1 as MNHEY and CDR2 as SVGAGI. The V and J ends lost 2 bases and 7 bases, in that order; junction bases with no gene match: 5. The chain employs TRBV6-5 and TRBJ1-2; 12 bases match TRBD1. The source is a human donor in good health (CMV status not recorded). Some clones in this sample may be carry-over from other donors' samples. Specimen: cultured CD8+ T cells from PBMCs, collected from culture after CMV antigen stimulation. The CDR3 DNA reads as TGTGCCAGCAGTTACAGGGGACAGGGGGCAGGTGGCTACACCTTC. Residues: CASSYRGQGAGGYTF.